Following are 21 T cell receptor beta chains from one sample sequenced in a study of CD8 T cells in ankylosing spondylitis. TCRdb reanalysed the 5' RACE reads using MiXCR and keeps one entry per CDR3 protein. The table lists under 450,000 distinct CDR3 sequences, 15% to 20% of them singletons, with over 1% in the top ten. These receptors' targets are unknown. Findings and caveats of the study: There was a TCR beta motif, made of several highly homologous variants, that appeared characteristic of ankylosing spondylitis blood.

Sequencing was carried out using blood, either unsorted or a sorted T cell fraction (not recorded which). The receptors here all came from a male donor with ankylosing spondylitis.

This clonotype showed up just a few times. This chain joins TRBV20-1 and TRBJ2-7; 12 bases fit TRBD2. The V and J ends lost 5 bases and 4 bases, in that order; junction bases with no gene match: 6. The CDR3 spans 14 residues. The germline CDR1 and CDR2 sequences are DFQATT and SNEGSKA (reference sequence). The CDR3 DNA follows: TGCAGTGCTTCCGGACTAGCGGGAAAGTACGAGCAGTACTTC. It translates to CSASGLAGKYEQYF.

The table lists this clonotype with a few counts. This chain links TRBV6-5 with TRBJ2-5, with 10 bases that match TRBD2. Germline lookup yields CDR1 MNHEY and CDR2 SVGAGI. The CDR3 runs 15 residues. With V trimmed by 2 bases and J by 5 bases, 5 bases remained unmatched. CDR3 in amino acids: CASSYPAGGWETQYF. The DNA for the CDR3 is TGTGCCAGCAGTTACCCAGCGGGAGGGTGGGAGACCCAGTACTTC.

This clonotype was seen repeatedly, ten times or more. The chain has TRBV10-3 and TRBJ1-5; D ambiguous. With 2 bases removed from V and 4 bases from J, the gap between germline ends came to 12 bases. The CDR3 runs 15 residues. CDR1 and CDR2 from the germline V gene are ENHRY and SYGVKD. The CDR3 spells CAISEAEKTNQPQHF. CDR3 nucleotide sequence: TGTGCCATCAGTGAGGCCGAGAAAACGAATCAGCCCCAGCATTTT.

The chain is built from TRBV12-3 or TRBV12-4 and TRBJ1-2; D is unresolved. The CDR3 spans 12 residues. The ends were cut back, 3 bases at V and 8 bases at J, with 10 bases in the middle. CDR3 nucleotides: TGTGCCAGCAGTTTCGGGGATTGGGGCTACACCTTC. This gives the protein CASSFGDWGYTF.

The chain couples TRBV18 to TRBJ2-3; the D is unclear. The CDR3 extends over 12 amino acids. Germline V lookup: CDR1 KGHSH, CDR2 LQKENI. The V gene lost 3 bases and the J gene lost 7 bases, with 8 bases spanning the gap. Here the CDR3 DNA reads TGTGCCAGCTCACCCAGTGACTATACGCAGTATTTT. Protein product: CASSPSDYTQYF.

This sequence joins TRBV25-1 and TRBJ1-6; the match to TRBD1 covers 8 bases. Germline V gene lookup returns CDR1 MGHDK and CDR2 SYGVNS. The V segment lost 5 bases and the J segment 2 bases; nucleotides outside the gene matches: 5. The CDR3 contains 16 residues. In DNA, the CDR3 is TGTGCCAGCAGTAAGTCACAGGGGGCCTATAATTCACCCCTCCACTTT. Its translation: CASSKSQGAYNSPLHF.

This clonotype turned up a few times. This rearrangement joins TRBV11-2 to TRBJ1-6; D is unclear. The V gene's germline CDR1 is SGHAT and CDR2 FQNNGV. This CDR3 has 14 amino acids. The ends were cut back, 3 bases at V and 0 bases at J, with 3 bases in the middle. Written as DNA, the CDR3 is TGTGCCAGCAGCTTCCGCTCCTATAATTCACCCCTCCACTTT. The encoded protein is CASSFRSYNSPLHF.

The table lists this clonotype with many counts. The chain has TRBV12-3 or TRBV12-4 and TRBJ2-7; tentative D call: TRBD1 (6 bases). This CDR3 has 16 amino acids. Trimming removed 1 base at V and 2 bases at J, with 15 bases between. The CDR3 spells CASSLGQGRGTYEQYF. CDR3 in DNA: TGTGCCAGCAGTTTAGGTCAGGGGCGAGGAACCTACGAGCAGTACTTC.

This clonotype was found a few times. The rearrangement links TRBV12-3 or TRBV12-4 to TRBJ2-3, with TRBD2 matching 8 bases. V gave up 5 bases and J gave up 1 base; unmatched junction bases: 5. CDR3 length equals 15 residues. CDR3 nucleotides: TGTGCCAGCAGTGGGCGGGGACTAGGCACAGATACGCAGTATTTT. Its protein is CASSGRGLGTDTQYF.

This clonotype was counted only a few times. The rearrangement links TRBV6-1 to TRBJ1-5; 8 bases are shared with TRBD1. The CDR3 runs to 16 residues. J lost 6 bases, V lost 6 bases, and 13 bases had no gene match. Germline CDR1 reads MNHNS; CDR2 reads SASEGT. The CDR3 nucleotides read TGTGCCAGCAGGCTGTCCCGGACAGGGAGGGGTCAGCCCCAGCATTTT. Encoded protein: CASRLSRTGRGQPQHF.

The chain is built from TRBV15 and TRBJ1-3, with unresolved D. This CDR3 comprises 17 residues. The germline CDR1 and CDR2 sequences are LNHNV and YYDKDF (reference sequence). V was pared by 0 bases and J by 4 bases, with 16 bases between. The CDR3 DNA reads as TGTGCCACCAGCAGAGATCCCGGCGGGAACGCGGGAAACACCATATATTTT. This sequence encodes CATSRDPGGNAGNTIYF.

DNA for the CDR3: TGTGCCAGCACCGACTACTATGGCTACACCTTC. Translated: CASTDYYGYTF. V gene TRBV2 combines with J gene TRBJ1-2; D ambiguous. Between the trimmed V and J ends, which lost 7 bases and 3 bases, there was a span of 6 bases. Germline V gene data show CDR1 as SNHLY and CDR2 as FYNNEI. The CDR3 sequence is 11 residues long.

This clonotype was seen only a few times. The chain links TRBV29-1 to TRBJ1-2; tentative D call: TRBD1 (6 bases). This CDR3 region has 15 residues. Trimming stripped 5 bases from V and 3 bases from J, with 19 bases between. In germline, CDR1 is SQVTM, CDR2 ANQGSEA. The DNA for the CDR3 is TGCAGCGTTTTGGGATTCGGGGGCGCAGACTATGGCTACACCTTC. Its translation: CSVLGFGGADYGYTF.

The gene calls are TRBV7-2 and TRBJ2-7; 8 bases are shared with TRBD2. This CDR3 comprises 13 residues. Germline V lookup: CDR1 SGHTA, CDR2 FQGNSA. With 5 bases clipped from V and 8 bases from J, the junction kept 8 bases outside the gene matches. This CDR3 is CASSPTSGIQQYF. DNA of the CDR3: TGTGCCAGCAGCCCAACTAGCGGAATACAGCAGTACTTC.

This chain joins TRBV27 and TRBJ2-1; 10 bases line up with TRBD1. Germline-derived CDR1 and CDR2 are MNHEY and SMNVEV (reference sequence). The CDR3 has 15 residues. With V trimmed by 4 bases and J by 5 bases, 5 bases remained unmatched. The CDR3, as DNA: TGTGCCAGCAGTTCGCCCGGGACAGGGGACAATGAGCAGTTCTTC. Translation gives CASSSPGTGDNEQFF.

The CDR3 loop reads CASSKVGQTNSPLHF. DNA for the CDR3: TGCGCCAGCAGCAAGGTGGGACAGACCAATTCACCCCTCCACTTT. The genes are TRBV5-1 and TRBJ1-6; 7 bases match TRBD1. In germline, CDR1 is SGHRS, CDR2 YFSETQ. The CDR3 is made up of 15 amino acids. After removal of 4 bases from V and 7 bases from J, the junction contained 8 bases not matched to a gene.

The chain employs TRBV7-9 and TRBJ2-3; D gene ambiguous. Germline V lookup: CDR1 SEHNR, CDR2 FQNEAQ (reference sequence). CDR3 length: 15 amino acids. The germline V and J ends were trimmed by 3 bases and 0 bases, with 10 bases remaining between them. Here the CDR3 DNA reads TGTGCCAGCAGCTTGGGCCGATCGAGCACAGATACGCAGTATTTT. Translation: CASSLGRSSTDTQYF.

The CDR3 is CATSRDAKGSSYGYTF. The CDR3 coding sequence is TGTGCCACCAGCAGAGACGCAAAGGGCTCAAGCTATGGCTACACCTTC. V is TRBV15 and J is TRBJ1-2; D remains ambiguous. The CDR3 extends over 16 amino acids. The ends were cut back, 0 bases at V and 4 bases at J, with 15 bases in the middle. Germline loops: CDR1 LNHNV, CDR2 YYDKDF (reference sequence).

In this sample, this clonotype turned up a few times. The chain uses TRBV20-1 and TRBJ2-7; TRBD2 aligns across 8 bases. The CDR3 is 13 residues long. The V gene's germline CDR1 is DFQATT and CDR2 SNEGSKA (reference sequence). J lost 3 bases, V lost 7 bases, and 8 bases had no gene match. The CDR3 sequence: CSVPRGGFYEQYF. The CDR3 bases are TGCAGTGTCCCCCGGGGGGGATTCTACGAGCAGTACTTC.

The J gene is TRBJ1-1, the V gene TRBV9; no clear D. This CDR3 spans 14 amino acids. The V gene lost 2 bases and the J gene lost 5 bases, with 13 bases spanning the gap. Germline CDR1 and CDR2: SGDLS and YYNGEE. The DNA for the CDR3 is TGTGCCAGCAGCGTCATAGCCGAGGGAACTGAAGCTTTCTTT. This encodes CASSVIAEGTEAFF.

The rearrangement uses TRBV9 and TRBJ1-5; 7 positions match TRBD1. CDR1 is SGDLS and CDR2 is YYNGEE in the germline V gene. With 0 bases clipped from V and 3 bases from J, the junction kept 6 bases outside the gene matches. The CDR3 loop spans 16 amino acids. The CDR3 spells CASSVADRTHNQPQHF. CDR3 nucleotide sequence: TGTGCCAGCAGCGTAGCGGACAGGACACACAATCAGCCCCAGCATTTT.